This entry lists 29 T cell receptor beta chains sequenced from one sample in a study of T-cell reconstitution after alpha-beta-depleted transplantation in children. TCRbeta library construction was performed incorporating unique molecular identifiers. TCRdb re-derived calls from the PCR reads in MiXCR, one entry per CDR3 protein. The sample yields some 830,000 distinct CDR3 sequences, approximately 15% seen once. Sequenced here: PBMCs, mostly from graft donor cells, sampled 360 days after TCRalphabeta/CD19-depleted stem cell transplant. The receptors here all came from a male patient younger than 18 who had a stem cell transplant for acute lymphoblastic leukemia, so the T cells may come from the graft donor.

This clonotype was observed a few times. V and J are TRBV25-1 and TRBJ1-2; no reliable D call. Looked up from germline, CDR1 is MGHDK and CDR2 is SYGVNS. This CDR3 is built from 13 residues. V lost 1 base and J lost 8, with 11 bases in between. CDR3 coding DNA: TGTGCCAGCAGTGAATCCACCTGGCTGGGCTACACCTTC. As protein: CASSESTWLGYTF.

The gene calls are TRBV30 and TRBJ1-2, with D hard to call. The germline gives CDR1 GTSNPN, CDR2 SVGIG (reference sequence). V lost 5 bases, J lost 5 bases, and 24 bases lay in between. This CDR3 has 16 amino acids. In nucleotides, the CDR3 is TGTGCCTGGGAGCCGGCCGACGGGAGCCCACCGTATGGCTACACCTTC. It yields the protein CAWEPADGSPPYGYTF. Full variable domain (missing parts from reference TRBV30 and TRBJ1-2): SQTIHQWPATLVQPVGSPLSLECTVEGTSNPNLYWYRQAAGRGLQLLFYSVGIGQISSEVPQNLSASRPQDRQFILSSKKLLLSDSGFYLCAWEPADGSPPYGYTFGSGTRLTVV.

This clonotype showed up many times. The chain is built from TRBV11-1 and TRBJ1-1; no clear D gene. The V gene lost 2 bases and the J gene lost 4 bases, with 11 bases spanning the gap. CDR1 is SGHAT and CDR2 is FQDESV in the germline V gene (reference sequence). This CDR3 contains 14 residues. The CDR3 DNA reads as TGTGCCAGCAGCTTATTGGGCCGCGGCACTGAAGCTTTCTTT. It translates to CASSLLGRGTEAFF. Variable domain in full (rest from reference TRBV11-1 and TRBJ1-1): EAEVAQSPRYKITEKSQAVAFWCDPISGHATLYWYRQILGQGPELLVQFQDESVVDDSQLPKDRFSAERLKGVDSTLKIQPAELGDSAMYLCASSLLGRGTEAFFGQGTRLTVV.

This clonotype has just a few counts. The gene calls are TRBV4-1 and TRBJ2-7, with D maybe TRBD1 (6 bases). Trimming removed 6 bases from V and 0 bases from J, with 21 bases in between. Germline V CDR1 and CDR2: MGHRA, YSYEKL. CDR3 size: 17 residues. For the CDR3, the DNA is TGCGCCAGCAGATTAGGGGACACAGTAGCTAGCTCCTACGAGCAGTACTTC. It yields the protein CASRLGDTVASSYEQYF.

The V gene is TRBV7-3, the J gene TRBJ2-3; 9 nucleotides match TRBD1. J gave up 4 bases and V 4 bases, and 6 bases lay outside the gene matches. Germline CDR1 reads SGHTA; CDR2 reads FQGTGA. The CDR3 covers 15 residues. The DNA for the CDR3 is TGTGCCAGCAGCTACAAAGGGACAGGGCCAGATACGCAGTATTTT. Protein: CASSYKGTGPDTQYF.

This sequence joins TRBV5-1 and TRBJ2-7, with 7 positions matching TRBD1. Trimming at V came to 5 bases and at J to 2 bases, leaving 10 bases not matched to a gene. Germline V gene sequence: CDR1 SGHRS, CDR2 YFSETQ. This CDR3 region has 15 residues. In DNA, the CDR3 is TGCGCCAGCAGATTTGTAGGGGACAGAGCCTACGAGCAGTACTTC. Its protein is CASRFVGDRAYEQYF. Variable domain in full (rest from reference TRBV5-1 and TRBJ2-7): KAGVTQTPRYLIKTRGQQVTLSCSPISGHRSVSWYQQTPGQGLQFLFEYFSETQRNKGNFPGRFSGRQFSNSRSEMNVSTLELGDSALYLCASRFVGDRAYEQYFGPGTRLTVT.

This clonotype was counted ten times or more. CDR3 sequence: CASRQTIRLATSSYEQYF. The CDR3 DNA sequence: TGTGCCAGCAGACAAACAATAAGACTAGCGACCAGCTCCTACGAGCAGTACTTC. This chain uses TRBV6-1 with TRBJ2-7; 8 nucleotides line up with TRBD2. The CDR3 covers 18 residues. Germline CDR1 MNHNS, CDR2 SASEGT. V trimming: 6 bases; J trimming: 0 bases; junction bases outside the gene matches: 16.

The V gene is TRBV18, the J gene TRBJ2-1, with D possibly being TRBD1 (6 bases). V lost 4 bases and J 6 bases, leaving 10 bases between the germline ends. From germline, CDR1 is KGHSH and CDR2 LQKENI. The CDR3 totals 13 residues. The CDR3 nucleotides are TGTGCCAGCTCACGTACAGGGATCAATGAGCAGTTCTTC. This sequence encodes CASSRTGINEQFF. The whole variable domain, filled in from reference TRBV18 and TRBJ2-1, reads NAGVMQNPRHLVRRRGQEARLRCSPMKGHSHVYWYRQLPEEGLKFMVYLQKENIIDESGMPKERFSAEFPKEGPSILRIQQVVRGDSAAYFCASSRTGINEQFFGPGTRLTVL.

The chain couples TRBV12-3 or TRBV12-4 to TRBJ2-3; D uncertain. The CDR3 extends over 14 amino acids. V dropped 3 bases and J dropped 2 bases, with 9 bases sitting between them. CDR3 bases: TGTGCCAGCAGTTTCGCTAGTCTCACAGATACGCAGTATTTT. This translates into CASSFASLTDTQYF.

This clonotype was detected only a few times. The chain links TRBV7-9 to TRBJ1-2; D ambiguous. The CDR3 spans 15 residues. Germline CDR1 SEHNR, CDR2 FQNEAQ (reference sequence). V dropped 5 bases and J dropped 8 bases, with 21 bases sitting between them. DNA for the CDR3: TGTGCCAGCAGCCCTAGCCCCCGACAAGTTCAAGGCTACACCTTC. Translating gives CASSPSPRQVQGYTF.

Only a few counts were recorded for this clonotype. The V and J genes are TRBV20-1 and TRBJ1-5; TRBD1 matches 8 bases. With V trimmed by 3 bases and J by 4 bases, 8 bases remained unmatched. The CDR3 has 15 residues. Germline loops: CDR1 DFQATT, CDR2 SNEGSKA (reference sequence). Here the CDR3 reads CSASQNRGENQPQHF. The CDR3 nucleotides read TGCAGTGCTAGCCAGAACAGGGGGGAGAATCAGCCCCAGCATTTT.

At least ten counts were recorded for this clonotype. This chain uses TRBV12-3 or TRBV12-4 with TRBJ2-5; D not resolved. V was shortened by 3 bases and J by 7 bases, with 9 bases between the two germline ends. The CDR3 runs to 12 residues. The DNA for the CDR3 is TGTGCCAGCAGTTTCCAAACCAGGACCCAGTACTTC. Protein: CASSFQTRTQYF.

V is TRBV7-2 and J is TRBJ2-1; 10 nucleotides agree with TRBD2. V lost 3 bases to trimming and J lost 8 bases; unmatched junction nucleotides: 10. Germline CDR1 reads SGHTA; CDR2 reads FQGNSA. The CDR3 runs to 16 residues. The CDR3 DNA follows: TGTGCCAGCAGCTTGTCCAGCCTAGCGGGAGCCGATGAGCAGTTCTTC. Translation gives CASSLSSLAGADEQFF.

This clonotype was observed many times. V usage is TRBV11-2 and J usage is TRBJ2-7; TRBD1 is a possible D gene (7 bases). The CDR3 extends over 15 amino acids. Trimming stripped 3 bases from V and 3 bases from J, with 15 bases between. Looked up from germline, CDR1 is SGHAT and CDR2 is FQNNGV. The CDR3 nucleotides read TGTGCCAGCAGCTTGGAGGGACAGCCATTCTACGAGCAGTACTTC. Its translation: CASSLEGQPFYEQYF.

This rearrangement joins TRBV6-2 or TRBV6-3 to TRBJ1-5; a possible D gene is TRBD1 (5 bases). Germline-derived CDR1 and CDR2 are MNHEY and SVGEGT. V was pared by 1 base and J by 2 bases, with 12 bases between. The length of the CDR3 is 16 residues. CDR3 nucleotide sequence: TGTGCCAGCAGTTACTGGAGGGTCAGGGGCAATCAGCCCCAGCATTTT. Translating gives CASSYWRVRGNQPQHF.

V is TRBV20-1 and J is TRBJ2-1; 8 bases line up with TRBD2. V shed 2 bases and J 0 bases; nucleotides not matched to a gene: 9. In germline, CDR1 is DFQATT, CDR2 SNEGSKA (reference sequence). This CDR3 comprises 17 residues. CDR3 protein: CSARWEGLDSSYNEQFF. CDR3 nucleotides: TGCAGTGCTAGATGGGAGGGACTAGACAGCTCCTACAATGAGCAGTTCTTC.

This chain joins TRBV5-1 and TRBJ2-2, with 11 nucleotides matching TRBD1. CDR3 size: 17 residues. Per germline, CDR1 SGHRS and CDR2 YFSETQ. Trimming cost V 0 bases and J 5 bases; bases outside gene matches: 6. In nucleotides, the CDR3 is TGCGCCAGCAGCTTGGGGGCCGGGACAGGGGGAACCGGGGAGCTGTTTTTT. Translated: CASSLGAGTGGTGELFF.

The chain uses TRBV12-3 or TRBV12-4 and TRBJ2-7; TRBD2 aligns across 9 bases. The CDR3 has 16 residues. The trim removed 5 bases at V and 2 bases at J, leaving 10 bases unmatched. CDR3: CASSPPAAGGTYEQYF. The CDR3 DNA sequence: TGTGCCAGCAGTCCTCCTGCCGCGGGAGGGACCTACGAGCAGTACTTC.

This clonotype has just a few counts. V and J are TRBV2 and TRBJ2-5; D is ambiguous. Trimming stripped 4 bases from V and 2 bases from J, with 8 bases between. Germline V lookup: CDR1 SNHLY, CDR2 FYNNEI. This CDR3 spans 13 amino acids. CDR3 loop: CASSGQIQETQYF. The CDR3 DNA reads as TGTGCCAGCAGTGGGCAGATTCAAGAGACCCAGTACTTC.

CDR3 sequence (DNA): TGTGCCAGCAGTTACTACGCGGGAGGGGGCTACGAGCAGTACTTC. This sequence encodes CASSYYAGGGYEQYF. This chain joins TRBV6-5 and TRBJ2-7; 9 positions agree with TRBD2. Trimming took 1 base from V and 3 from J; bases not matched to a gene: 4. Germline values: CDR1 MNHEY, CDR2 SVGAGI. The CDR3 length is 15 residues.

V gene TRBV4-1 combines with J gene TRBJ1-3; no clear D. This CDR3 region has 16 residues. Germline V gene lookup returns CDR1 MGHRA and CDR2 YSYEKL. V shed 0 bases and J shed 4 bases, with 13 bases lying between them. CDR3 coding DNA: TGCGCCAGCAGCCAAGATGGCTGGACTGAGGGAAACACCATATATTTT. Its protein is CASSQDGWTEGNTIYF.

Ten or more counts support this clonotype. The chain uses TRBV5-1 and TRBJ1-1, with D possibly TRBD1 on 5 matching bases. Germline V gene lookup returns CDR1 SGHRS and CDR2 YFSETQ. The CDR3 totals 12 residues. Deletions cut 4 bases from V and 6 bases from J, with 10 bases between. CDR3 protein: CASSPQGAEAFF. The CDR3 nucleotides read TGCGCCAGCAGCCCCCAGGGTGCTGAAGCTTTCTTT.

In this sample, this clonotype turned up a few times. In DNA form, the CDR3 reads TGTGCCAGCAGCCACGTGGAGTGGGCCGGGGAGCTGTTTTTT. Protein sequence: CASSHVEWAGELFF. The V call is TRBV11-2, the J call TRBJ2-2; D gene ambiguous. CDR1 is SGHAT, CDR2 FQNNGV, per germline. With 5 bases removed from V and 6 bases from J, the gap between germline ends came to 13 bases. The CDR3 runs to 14 residues.

This clonotype was observed a few times. The DNA of the CDR3 is TGTGCCAGCAGCTCGCGATCCAGCTCCTACAATGAGCAGTTCTTC. Protein sequence: CASSSRSSSYNEQFF. This chain joins TRBV7-9 and TRBJ2-1, with unresolved D. Germline assignment: CDR1 SEHNR and CDR2 FQNEAQ (reference sequence). Between the trimmed V and J ends, which lost 4 bases and 0 bases, there was a span of 10 bases. The CDR3 is 15 residues long. The full variable domain, completed using reference TRBV7-9 and TRBJ2-1, is DTGVSQNPRHKITKRGQNVTFRCDPISEHNRLYWYRQTLGQGPEFLTYFQNEAQLEKSRLLSDRFSAERPKGSFSTLEIQRTEQGDSAMYLCASSSRSSSYNEQFFGPGTRLTVL.

This clonotype was counted ten times or more. The chain is built from TRBV15 and TRBJ2-7; 12 nucleotides agree with TRBD2. Trimming cost V 6 bases and J 3 bases; bases outside gene matches: 3. The CDR3 loop spans 14 amino acids. Germline V lookup: CDR1 LNHNV, CDR2 YYDKDF (reference sequence). In DNA, the CDR3 is TGTGCCACCAGTATGACTAGCGGGAGCTACGAGCAGTACTTC. Translated, it gives CATSMTSGSYEQYF.

The chain recombines TRBV6-5 with TRBJ2-7; TRBD1 matches at 7 bases. V lost 3 bases, J lost 10 bases, and 9 bases stayed unmatched. The germline CDR1 and CDR2 sequences are MNHEY and SVGAGI. The CDR3 runs to 13 residues. CDR3 region: CASSYLNRGVQYF. CDR3 nucleotide sequence: TGTGCCAGCAGTTATCTTAACAGGGGAGTACAGTACTTC.

This clonotype was counted between two and nine times. This rearrangement joins TRBV2 to TRBJ1-5; no clear D. Germline-derived CDR1 and CDR2 are SNHLY and FYNNEI. The CDR3 runs 15 residues. V was trimmed by 3 bases and J by 7 bases, leaving 16 bases between them. The CDR3 sequence is CASSDLPGPSQPQHF. The CDR3 nucleotides read TGTGCCAGCAGTGACCTACCGGGCCCATCCCAGCCCCAGCATTTT.

This clonotype was seen a few times. This sequence joins TRBV4-2 and TRBJ2-7; 11 bases align to TRBD2. The junction had 15 bases not matched to a gene; V was cut back by 3 bases and J by 8 bases. The length of the CDR3 is 17 residues. Germline assignment: CDR1 LGHNA and CDR2 YNFKEQ. The CDR3 region has the DNA TGTGCCAGCAGCCATGCTGACTTTAGCGGGAGGGGCCATAAGCAGTACTTC. Protein sequence: CASSHADFSGRGHKQYF.

The chain recombines TRBV3-1 with TRBJ2-1, with D hard to call. In germline, CDR1 is LGHDT, CDR2 YNNKEL (reference sequence). The CDR3 runs 15 residues. V lost 1 base, J lost 2 bases, and 9 bases lay in between. CDR3: CASSQGGPPYNEQFF. The DNA of the CDR3 is TGTGCCAGCAGCCAAGGGGGTCCACCCTACAATGAGCAGTTCTTC.